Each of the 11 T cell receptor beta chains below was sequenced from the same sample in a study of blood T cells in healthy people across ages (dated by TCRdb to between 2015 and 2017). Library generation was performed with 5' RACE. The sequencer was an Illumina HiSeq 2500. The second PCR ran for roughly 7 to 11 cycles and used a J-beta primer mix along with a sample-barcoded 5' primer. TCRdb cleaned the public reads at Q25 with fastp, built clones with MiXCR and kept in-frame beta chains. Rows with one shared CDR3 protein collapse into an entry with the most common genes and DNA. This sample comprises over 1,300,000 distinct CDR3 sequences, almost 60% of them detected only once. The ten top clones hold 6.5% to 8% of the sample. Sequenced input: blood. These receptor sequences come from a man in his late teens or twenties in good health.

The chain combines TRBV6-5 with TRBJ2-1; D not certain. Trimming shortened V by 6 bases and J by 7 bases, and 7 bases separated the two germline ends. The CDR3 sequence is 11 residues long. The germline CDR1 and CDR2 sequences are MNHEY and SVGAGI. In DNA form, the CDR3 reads TGTGCCAGCAGCGACCAAAATGAGCAGTTCTTC. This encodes CASSDQNEQFF.

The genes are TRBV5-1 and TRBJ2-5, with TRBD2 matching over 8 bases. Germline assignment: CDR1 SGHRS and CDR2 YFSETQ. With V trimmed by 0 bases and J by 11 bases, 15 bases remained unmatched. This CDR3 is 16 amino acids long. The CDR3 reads CASSLVASGSGLEQYF. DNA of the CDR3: TGCGCCAGCAGCTTGGTAGCCAGCGGGAGCGGGTTAGAGCAGTACTTC.

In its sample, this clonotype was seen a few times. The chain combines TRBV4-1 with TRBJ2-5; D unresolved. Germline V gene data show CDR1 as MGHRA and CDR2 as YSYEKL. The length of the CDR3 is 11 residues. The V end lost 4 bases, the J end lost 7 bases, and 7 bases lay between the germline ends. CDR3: CASSPRLTQYF. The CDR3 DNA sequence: TGCGCCAGCAGCCCCCGGCTGACCCAGTACTTC.

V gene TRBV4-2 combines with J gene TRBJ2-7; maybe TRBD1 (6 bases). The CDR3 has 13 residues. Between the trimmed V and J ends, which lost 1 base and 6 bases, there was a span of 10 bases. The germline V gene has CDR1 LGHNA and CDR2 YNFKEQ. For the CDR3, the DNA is TGTGCCAGCAGCCAAGCCACAGGGTTCGAGCAGTACTTC. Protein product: CASSQATGFEQYF.

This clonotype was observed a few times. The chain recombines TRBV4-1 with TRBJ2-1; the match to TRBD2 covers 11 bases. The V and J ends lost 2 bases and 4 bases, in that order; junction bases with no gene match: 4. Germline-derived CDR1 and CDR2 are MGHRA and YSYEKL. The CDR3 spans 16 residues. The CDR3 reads CASSQPGLAEYNEQFF. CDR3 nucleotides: TGCGCCAGCAGCCAACCGGGACTAGCGGAATACAATGAGCAGTTCTTC.

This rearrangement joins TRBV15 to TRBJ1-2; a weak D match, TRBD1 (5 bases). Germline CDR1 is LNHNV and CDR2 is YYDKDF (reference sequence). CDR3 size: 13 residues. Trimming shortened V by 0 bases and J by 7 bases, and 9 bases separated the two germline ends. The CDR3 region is CATSRESGGGYTF. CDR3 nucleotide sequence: TGTGCCACCAGCAGAGAATCCGGGGGTGGCTACACCTTC.

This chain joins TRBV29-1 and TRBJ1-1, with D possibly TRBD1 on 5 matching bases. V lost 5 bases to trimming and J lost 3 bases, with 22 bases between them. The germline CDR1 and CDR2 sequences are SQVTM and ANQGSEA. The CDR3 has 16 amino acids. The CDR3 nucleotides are TGCAGCGTTCTCCCCCGGGTCGGGGGAGGGTACACTGAAGCTTTCTTT. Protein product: CSVLPRVGGGYTEAFF.

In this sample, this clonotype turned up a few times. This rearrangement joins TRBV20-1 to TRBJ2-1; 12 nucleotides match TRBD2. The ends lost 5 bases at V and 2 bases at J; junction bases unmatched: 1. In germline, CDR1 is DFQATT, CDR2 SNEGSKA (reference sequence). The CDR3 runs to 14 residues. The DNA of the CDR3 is TGCAGTGCTCGGACTAGCGGGGCCTACAATGAGCAGTTCTTC. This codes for CSARTSGAYNEQFF.

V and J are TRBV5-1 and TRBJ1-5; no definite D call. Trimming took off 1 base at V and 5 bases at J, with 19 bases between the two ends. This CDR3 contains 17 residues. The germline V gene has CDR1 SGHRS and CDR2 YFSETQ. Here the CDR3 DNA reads TGCGCCAGCAGCTTGCGCGGTACTCGGGATGGCCATCAGCCCCAGCATTTT. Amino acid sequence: CASSLRGTRDGHQPQHF.

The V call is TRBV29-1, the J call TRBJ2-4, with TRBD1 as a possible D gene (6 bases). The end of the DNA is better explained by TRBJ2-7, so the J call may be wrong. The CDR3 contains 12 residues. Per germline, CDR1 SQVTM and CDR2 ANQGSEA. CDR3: CSAVLDRYEQYF. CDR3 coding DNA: TGCAGCGCAGTATTGGACAGATACGAGCAGTACTTC.

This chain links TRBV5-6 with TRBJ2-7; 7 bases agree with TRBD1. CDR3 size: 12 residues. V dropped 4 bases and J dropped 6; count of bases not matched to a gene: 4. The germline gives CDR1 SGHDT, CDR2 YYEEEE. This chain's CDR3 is CASSQTGLEQYF. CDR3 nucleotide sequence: TGTGCCAGCAGCCAGACAGGGCTCGAGCAGTACTTC.